One sample yielded the 9 T cell receptor beta chains listed below, sequenced in a study of technical replicates of blood from a few donors. Here immunoSEQ multiplex PCR was the method, and the copy in TCRdb shows in-frame clones only, minus some. Among about 13,000 clones listed, roughly three quarters were seen once. Sequenced: PBMCs. These receptors originate from a human donor in good health.

V and J are TRBV9 and TRBJ1-5; D not resolved. Trimming left V 3 bases short and J 10 bases short, with 11 bases between. Germline CDR1 reads SGDLS; CDR2 reads YYNGEE. This CDR3 is built from 12 residues. CDR3 bases: TGTGCCAGCAGCGCCGACCCGACACCCCAGCATTTT. It encodes CASSADPTPQHF.

The chain couples TRBV19 to TRBJ1-5, with D hard to call. The CDR3 runs 15 residues. Per germline, CDR1 LNHDA and CDR2 SQIVND (reference sequence). V lost 10 bases to trimming and J lost 1 base, with 17 bases between them. CDR3 loop: CATHPGGLSNQPQHF. The CDR3, as DNA: TGTGCCACGCACCCTGGCGGCCTGAGCAATCAGCCCCAGCATTTT.

DNA for the CDR3: TGTGCCAGCAGCTTAGACGGACTAGCGGCCGACTACGAGCAGTACTTC. Translated, it gives CASSLDGLAADYEQYF. The V call is TRBV7-9, the J call TRBJ2-7; 10 bases match TRBD2. In germline, CDR1 is SEHNR, CDR2 FQNEAQ (reference sequence). The length of the CDR3 is 16 residues. V was pared by 1 base and J by 3 bases, with 6 bases of the junction left unmatched.

The chain is built from TRBV2 and TRBJ2-7; tentative D call: TRBD2 (6 bases). The CDR3 loop spans 15 amino acids. V lost 0 bases and J lost 5, with 14 bases in between. The V gene's germline CDR1 is SNHLY and CDR2 FYNNEI. CDR3 region: CASSEARLLADEQYF. CDR3 sequence (DNA): TGTGCCAGCAGTGAAGCGAGGTTACTAGCTGACGAGCAGTACTTC.

This rearrangement joins TRBV6-5 to TRBJ1-2; 7 positions agree with TRBD1. Germline CDR1 and CDR2: MNHEY and SVGAGI. The CDR3 consists of 16 residues. Trimming took 0 bases from V and 2 from J; bases not matched to a gene: 6. CDR3 loop: CASSYSSGRGNYGYTF. The CDR3 DNA sequence: TGTGCCAGCAGTTACTCGAGCGGCAGGGGGAACTATGGCTACACCTTC.

This chain joins TRBV5-4 and TRBJ2-1; TRBD2 matches 9 bases. V shed 5 bases and J 7 bases; nucleotides not matched to a gene: 13. CDR3 length: 16 amino acids. The germline V gene has CDR1 SGHNT and CDR2 YYREEE (reference sequence). The CDR3 sequence is CASRGASGALGNEQFF. The CDR3 DNA reads TGTGCCAGCAGAGGGGCTAGCGGGGCCCTTGGGAATGAGCAGTTCTTC.

This clone was recorded once. V gene TRBV9 combines with J gene TRBJ2-1, with unresolved D. The germline V gene has CDR1 SGDLS and CDR2 YYNGEE. V lost 2 bases and J lost 5, with 11 bases in between. The CDR3 spans 14 residues. CDR3 DNA: TGTGCCAGCAGCGTCCCCACTCCCAACAATGAGCAGTTCTTC. Residues: CASSVPTPNNEQFF. Drawing the rest from reference TRBV9 and TRBJ2-1, the complete variable domain is DSGVTQTPKHLITATGQRVTLRCSPRSGDLSVYWYQQSLDQGLQFLIQYYNGEERAKGNILERFSAQQFPDLHSELNLSSLELGDSALYFCASSVPTPNNEQFFGPGTRLTVL.

The genes are TRBV6-1 and TRBJ2-1, with D possibly being TRBD2 (5 bases). The V gene lost 8 bases and the J gene lost 9 bases, with 17 bases spanning the gap. This CDR3 has 13 amino acids. Germline V CDR1 and CDR2: MNHNS, SASEGT. The CDR3 spells CASSYILAAEQFF. The DNA for the CDR3 is TGTGCCAGCTCCTACATCCTAGCAGCTGAGCAGTTCTTC.

The V gene is TRBV18, the J gene TRBJ1-4; TRBD1 matches at 7 bases. The germline V gene encodes CDR1 KGHSH and CDR2 LQKENI. This CDR3 has 14 amino acids. V shed 0 bases and J 7 bases; nucleotides not matched to a gene: 2. For the CDR3, the DNA is TGTGCCAGCTCACCACCGGGGACAGCTGAAAAACTGTTTTTT. It yields the protein CASSPPGTAEKLFF.